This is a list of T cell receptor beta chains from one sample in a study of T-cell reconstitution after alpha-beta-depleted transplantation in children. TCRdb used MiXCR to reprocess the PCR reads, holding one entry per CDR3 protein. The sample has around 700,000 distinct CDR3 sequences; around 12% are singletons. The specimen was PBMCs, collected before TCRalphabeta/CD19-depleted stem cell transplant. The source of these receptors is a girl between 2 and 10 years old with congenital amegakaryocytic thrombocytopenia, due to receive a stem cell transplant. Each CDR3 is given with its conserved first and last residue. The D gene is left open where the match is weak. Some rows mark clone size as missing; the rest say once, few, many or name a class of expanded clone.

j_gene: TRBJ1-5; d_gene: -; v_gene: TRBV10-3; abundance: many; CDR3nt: TGTGCCATCAGGGGACAACCTAATCAGCCCCAGCATTTT; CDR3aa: CAIRGQPNQPQHF
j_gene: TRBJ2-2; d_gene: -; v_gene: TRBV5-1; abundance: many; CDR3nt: TGCGCCAGCAGTTTCGAGACGGTGAACACCGGGGAGCTGTTTTTT; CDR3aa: CASSFETVNTGELFF
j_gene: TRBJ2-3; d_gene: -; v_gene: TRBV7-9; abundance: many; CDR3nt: TGTGCCAGCATGGAGGTTGATACGCAGTATTTT; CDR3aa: CASMEVDTQYF
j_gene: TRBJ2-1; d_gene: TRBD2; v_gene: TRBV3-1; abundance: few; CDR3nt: TGTGCCAGCAGCCCCCCCAGCGGGAGTTTTAGTTCCTACAATGAGCAGTTCTTC; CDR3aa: CASSPPSGSFSSYNEQFF
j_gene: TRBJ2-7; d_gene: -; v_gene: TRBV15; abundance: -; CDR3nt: TGTGCCACCAGCAGAGATGACCGAAACGAGCAGTACTTC; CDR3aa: CATSRDDRNEQYF
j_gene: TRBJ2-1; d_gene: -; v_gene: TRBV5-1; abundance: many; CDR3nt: TGCGCCAGCAGCTTGGGACAAAAATACAATGAGCAGTTCTTC; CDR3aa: CASSLGQKYNEQFF
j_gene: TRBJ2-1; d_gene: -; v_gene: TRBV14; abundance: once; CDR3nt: TGTGCCAGCAGCCACATAATAAGAGTTTCCTACAATGAGCAGTTCTTC; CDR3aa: CASSHIIRVSYNEQFF
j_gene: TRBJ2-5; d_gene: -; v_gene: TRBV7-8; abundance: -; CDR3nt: TGTGCCAGCAGCTTACTGGGACGCCAAGAGACCCAGTACTTC; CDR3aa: CASSLLGRQETQYF
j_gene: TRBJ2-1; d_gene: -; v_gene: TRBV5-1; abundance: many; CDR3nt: TGCGCCAGCAGCTTGGGACTCCCCTACAATGAGCAGTTCTTC; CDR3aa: CASSLGLPYNEQFF
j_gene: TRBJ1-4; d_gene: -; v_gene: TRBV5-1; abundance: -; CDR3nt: TGCGCCAGCAGCTTGAGTTTGAGGGGCAAAGGGGGGCGAGTTGAAAAACTGTTTTTT; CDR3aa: CASSLSLRGKGGRVEKLFF
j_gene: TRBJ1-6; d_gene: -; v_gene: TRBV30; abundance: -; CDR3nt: TGTGCCTGGAGTGTTGGGCCCAGGGGATTTTCACCCCTCCACTTT; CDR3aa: CAWSVGPRGFSPLHF
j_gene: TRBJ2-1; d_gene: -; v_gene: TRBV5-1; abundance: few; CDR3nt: TGCGCCAGCAGCGGGTCCATCGGGAAGGTGGGCAATGAGCAGTTCTTC; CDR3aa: CASSGSIGKVGNEQFF
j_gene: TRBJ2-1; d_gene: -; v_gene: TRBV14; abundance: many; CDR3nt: TGTGCCAGCTCTCAACCCGGACAGCTTAATGAGCAGTTCTTC; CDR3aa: CASSQPGQLNEQFF